The table lists the clone carrying this T cell receptor beta chain with a few counts. The antigen is not known. The data derive from a study of graft-versus-host responses after intestinal transplantation. Study-level background: Every one of the recipients received anti-thymocyte globulin induction and afterwards took tacrolimus and steroids for approximately three years.

Overall study results and limits: Peak levels of circulating GvH clones tracked with early post-transplant HvG declines. GvH clones detected in recipient marrow included some appearing first in ileum or blood.

The data were produced by immunoSEQ multiplex PCR, yet TCRdb's version contains in-frame clones alone and is incomplete. The repertoire holds roughly 120,000 clones, approximately 95% seen once, with roughly 0.11% in the top ten. CDR3 length: 13 amino acids. Per the germline V gene, CDR1 is MDHEN and CDR2 is SYDVKM. The ends were cut back, 5 bases at V and 6 bases at J, with 14 bases in the middle. V and J are TRBV28 and TRBJ2-7; possible D gene TRBD1, 6 bases. The receptor comes from a human donor who received an intestinal transplant. Sequencing was performed on unstimulated CD4+ T cells sorted from spleen or lymph node cells, taken before intestinal transplant. The CDR3 DNA follows: TGTGCCAGCAGTCTTCCAGGGGTGGCCGAGCAGTACTTC. As protein: CASSLPGVAEQYF.